This is a list of T cell receptor beta chains from one sample in a study of technical replicates of blood from four donors. Sequencing used immunoSEQ multiplex PCR; TCRdb keeps in-frame clones, though not all of them. The table includes 91,000 or so clones, approximately 95% detected once. The sample comprised T cells isolated from PBMCs. Every receptor here comes from a human donor in good health. Each CDR3 is given with its conserved first and last residue. The D gene is left open where the match is weak. Expanded clones get a size class; other rows say once, few or many, or leave the size out.

j_call: TRBJ1-5; v_call: TRBV6-1; clone_size: -; d_call: -; cdr3_aa: CASSPSIRADQPQHF; cdr3_nt: TGTGCCAGCAGTCCTAGCATCCGAGCGGATCAGCCCCAGCATTTT
j_call: TRBJ2-7; v_call: TRBV19; clone_size: -; d_call: -; cdr3_aa: CASGEIEQYF; cdr3_nt: TGTGCCAGTGGTGAGATCGAGCAGTACTTC
j_call: TRBJ1-1; v_call: TRBV27; clone_size: few; d_call: -; cdr3_aa: CASIPGRGTEAFF; cdr3_nt: TGTGCCAGCATCCCTGGCAGGGGCACTGAAGCTTTCTTT
j_call: TRBJ1-6; v_call: TRBV25-1; clone_size: -; d_call: TRBD1; cdr3_aa: CASSEEGQGSPLHF; cdr3_nt: TGTGCCAGCAGTGAGGAGGGACAGGGATCACCCCTCCACTTT
j_call: TRBJ2-7; v_call: TRBV19; clone_size: -; d_call: -; cdr3_aa: CASSIGPGQVPGVQYF; cdr3_nt: TGTGCCAGTAGTATAGGACCGGGACAAGTCCCCGGGGTCCAGTACTTC
j_call: TRBJ2-1; v_call: TRBV2; clone_size: -; d_call: TRBD1; cdr3_aa: CASSELGTGLNEQFF; cdr3_nt: TGTGCCAGCAGTGAACTGGGGACAGGGTTGAATGAGCAGTTCTTC
j_call: TRBJ1-2; v_call: TRBV14; clone_size: -; d_call: TRBD1; cdr3_aa: CASSLLTGQGPYIGYTF; cdr3_nt: TGTGCCAGCAGCCTTCTAACGGGACAGGGGCCCTATATTGGCTACACCTTC
j_call: TRBJ1-2; v_call: TRBV30; clone_size: -; d_call: -; cdr3_aa: CAWSVLAGYTF; cdr3_nt: TGTGCCTGGAGTGTCTTGGCTGGCTACACCTTC
j_call: TRBJ2-7; v_call: TRBV2; clone_size: -; d_call: -; cdr3_aa: CASMDTQRLEQYF; cdr3_nt: TGTGCCAGCATGGACACCCAGAGGCTCGAGCAGTACTTC
j_call: TRBJ2-1; v_call: TRBV11-2; clone_size: -; d_call: -; cdr3_aa: CASSSLSGTGYNEQFF; cdr3_nt: TGTGCCAGCAGCTCCCTCAGCGGGACAGGCTACAATGAGCAGTTCTTC
j_call: TRBJ2-1; v_call: TRBV6-1; clone_size: -; d_call: TRBD1; cdr3_aa: CASSELPGTGSNEQFF; cdr3_nt: TGTGCCAGCAGTGAGTTACCGGGGACAGGGAGTAATGAGCAGTTCTTC
j_call: TRBJ2-5; v_call: TRBV10-3; clone_size: -; d_call: TRBD2; cdr3_aa: CAISDISGAQETQYF; cdr3_nt: TGTGCCATCAGTGATATTAGCGGGGCACAGGAGACCCAGTACTTC
j_call: TRBJ1-6; v_call: TRBV2; clone_size: -; d_call: -; cdr3_aa: CASSEERRLYNSPLHF; cdr3_nt: TGTGCCAGCAGTGAAGAGAGGCGACTCTATAATTCACCCCTCCACTTT
j_call: TRBJ2-7; v_call: TRBV4-1; clone_size: once; d_call: TRBD2; cdr3_aa: CASSLLAGGWEQYF; cdr3_nt: TGCGCCAGCAGCCTCCTAGCGGGAGGTTGGGAGCAGTACTTC
j_call: TRBJ2-3; v_call: TRBV5-1; clone_size: -; d_call: -; cdr3_aa: CASSLVENTDTQYF; cdr3_nt: TGCGCCAGCAGCTTGGTAGAGAACACAGATACGCAGTATTTT
j_call: TRBJ2-2; v_call: TRBV27; clone_size: -; d_call: TRBD2; cdr3_aa: CASRFIAGGPHGELFF; cdr3_nt: TGTGCCAGCAGATTTATAGCGGGAGGGCCCCACGGGGAGCTGTTTTTT
j_call: TRBJ2-7; v_call: TRBV7-6; clone_size: once; d_call: -; cdr3_aa: CASSMTGLRQYF; cdr3_nt: TGTGCCAGCAGCATGACAGGATTGCGGCAGTACTTC
j_call: TRBJ2-5; v_call: TRBV28; clone_size: -; d_call: -; cdr3_aa: CASSLVQTQETQYF; cdr3_nt: TGTGCCAGCAGTTTAGTCCAGACACAAGAGACCCAGTACTTC
j_call: TRBJ2-1; v_call: TRBV5-1; clone_size: -; d_call: TRBD1; cdr3_aa: CASRTGTGPQDEQFF; cdr3_nt: TGCGCCAGCCGAACCGGGACAGGGCCCCAAGATGAGCAGTTCTTC
j_call: TRBJ2-7; v_call: TRBV6-5; clone_size: -; d_call: TRBD1; cdr3_aa: CASRRDRDRNYEQYF; cdr3_nt: TGTGCCAGCAGAAGAGACAGGGATCGGAACTACGAGCAGTACTTC
j_call: TRBJ1-5; v_call: TRBV19; clone_size: -; d_call: TRBD1; cdr3_aa: CASSIVWGDRGIYSNQPQHF; cdr3_nt: TGTGCCAGTAGTATAGTATGGGGGGACAGGGGAATTTATAGCAATCAGCCCCAGCATTTT
j_call: TRBJ2-3; v_call: TRBV27; clone_size: once; d_call: TRBD2; cdr3_aa: CASIPLGEGPPDTQYF; cdr3_nt: TGTGCCAGCATCCCATTGGGGGAGGGCCCCCCAGATACGCAGTATTTT
j_call: TRBJ2-5; v_call: TRBV10-2; clone_size: -; d_call: TRBD1; cdr3_aa: CASTPGQGETQYF; cdr3_nt: TGCGCCAGCACCCCAGGACAGGGAGAGACCCAGTACTTC
j_call: TRBJ1-3; v_call: TRBV5-4; clone_size: -; d_call: -; cdr3_aa: CASSLGSGFSSGNTIYF; cdr3_nt: TGTGCCAGCAGCTTGGGTTCGGGTTTCAGCTCTGGAAACACCATATATTTT
j_call: TRBJ1-1; v_call: TRBV19; clone_size: -; d_call: TRBD1; cdr3_aa: CASREDRLEAFF; cdr3_nt: TGTGCCAGTAGGGAGGACAGGCTTGAAGCTTTCTTT
j_call: TRBJ2-6; v_call: TRBV5-1; clone_size: -; d_call: -; cdr3_aa: CASSPGTIVGANVLTF; cdr3_nt: TGCGCCAGCAGTCCCGGGACAATCGTTGGGGCCAACGTCCTGACTTTC
j_call: TRBJ2-6; v_call: TRBV5-1; clone_size: -; d_call: -; cdr3_aa: CASSLYTGYRSGANVLTF; cdr3_nt: TGCGCCAGCAGTCTATATACAGGTTATCGCTCTGGGGCCAACGTCCTGACTTTC
j_call: TRBJ1-2; v_call: TRBV28; clone_size: -; d_call: -; cdr3_aa: CASSWGDGYTF; cdr3_nt: TGTGCCAGCAGTTGGGGGGACGGCTACACCTTC
j_call: TRBJ2-1; v_call: TRBV5-5; clone_size: once; d_call: TRBD2; cdr3_aa: CASSPSGTSGSIHEQFF; cdr3_nt: TGTGCCAGCAGCCCCTCCGGGACTAGCGGGAGTATCCATGAGCAGTTCTTC
j_call: TRBJ2-7; v_call: TRBV6-5; clone_size: -; d_call: TRBD1; cdr3_aa: CASSHRDRGTYEQYF; cdr3_nt: TGTGCCAGCAGTCACCGGGACAGGGGGACCTACGAGCAGTACTTC
j_call: TRBJ1-4; v_call: TRBV30; clone_size: -; d_call: -; cdr3_aa: CAWSVLRVGVAKLFF; cdr3_nt: TGTGCCTGGAGTGTACTTCGGGTAGGGGTTGCTAAACTGTTTTTT
j_call: TRBJ2-5; v_call: TRBV6-5; clone_size: -; d_call: TRBD2; cdr3_aa: CASSYPGLAGQETQYF; cdr3_nt: TGTGCCAGCAGTTACCCCGGACTAGCGGGTCAAGAGACCCAGTACTTC
j_call: TRBJ2-3; v_call: TRBV4-2; clone_size: -; d_call: TRBD2; cdr3_aa: CASSLSPPTSGVPDTQYF; cdr3_nt: TGTGCCAGCAGCCTGTCCCCGCCGACTAGCGGGGTGCCAGATACGCAGTATTTT
j_call: TRBJ1-4; v_call: TRBV5-1; clone_size: -; d_call: -; cdr3_aa: CASSLGHPNEKLFF; cdr3_nt: TGCGCCAGCAGCTTGGGACACCCTAATGAAAAACTGTTTTTT
j_call: TRBJ2-3; v_call: TRBV6-6; clone_size: -; d_call: -; cdr3_aa: CASSSQGTDTQYF; cdr3_nt: TGTGCCAGCAGTTCACAGGGCACAGATACGCAGTATTTT
j_call: TRBJ1-1; v_call: TRBV4-1; clone_size: -; d_call: TRBD1; cdr3_aa: CASRVRDRGWTEAFF; cdr3_nt: TGCGCCAGCAGGGTCCGGGACAGGGGATGGACTGAAGCTTTCTTT
j_call: TRBJ2-5; v_call: TRBV6-1; clone_size: -; d_call: -; cdr3_aa: CASSHGTSQETQYF; cdr3_nt: TGTGCCAGCAGTCACGGGACATCCCAAGAGACCCAGTACTTC
j_call: TRBJ1-2; v_call: TRBV5-6; clone_size: -; d_call: TRBD1; cdr3_aa: CASSLAGTGGSYGYTF; cdr3_nt: TGTGCCAGCAGCTTGGCCGGGACAGGGGGGTCCTATGGCTACACCTTC
j_call: TRBJ1-2; v_call: TRBV25-1; clone_size: -; d_call: TRBD1; cdr3_aa: CASRPTGGDGYTF; cdr3_nt: TGTGCCAGCAGACCAACAGGGGGCGATGGCTACACCTTC
j_call: TRBJ2-5; v_call: TRBV6-6; clone_size: -; d_call: TRBD2; cdr3_aa: CASSYSTGRAEETQYF; cdr3_nt: TGTGCCAGCAGTTATTCTACCGGGAGGGCCGAAGAGACCCAGTACTTC
j_call: TRBJ2-2; v_call: TRBV6-5; clone_size: -; d_call: TRBD1; cdr3_aa: CASSTTGWSTGELFF; cdr3_nt: TGTGCCAGCAGTACGACAGGGTGGAGTACCGGGGAGCTGTTTTTT
j_call: TRBJ2-3; v_call: TRBV5-1; clone_size: -; d_call: -; cdr3_aa: CASSSPGTFGTDTQYF; cdr3_nt: TGCGCCAGCAGCTCGCCCGGGACTTTCGGGACAGATACGCAGTATTTT
j_call: TRBJ2-7; v_call: TRBV11-2; clone_size: -; d_call: TRBD2; cdr3_aa: CASSFGTSREYEQYF; cdr3_nt: TGTGCCAGCAGTTTCGGGACTAGTAGAGAGTACGAGCAGTACTTC